Presented here are 27 T cell receptor beta chains from one specimen sequenced in a study of cytomegalovirus exposure and HLA in healthy donors. The PCR used 60 Vbeta and 13 Jbeta primers. Clones were read by immunoSEQ multiplex PCR, and TCRdb kept only the in-frame ones, dropping some. The sample records approximately 180,000 clones, 70% to 80% being singletons. Specimen: PBMCs. These receptors all come from a woman aged 50 to 65 in good health and CMV-seronegative.

The V gene is TRBV28, the J gene TRBJ2-2; TRBD2 matches 10 bases. In germline, CDR1 is MDHEN, CDR2 SYDVKM. The CDR3 runs to 17 residues. J lost 2 bases, V lost 4 bases, and 7 bases had no gene match. CDR3 sequence: CASSWGTSVINTGELFF. The DNA for the CDR3 is TGTGCCAGCAGTTGGGGGACTAGCGTTATCAACACCGGGGAGCTGTTTTTT.

This clone was seen a handful of times. This sequence joins TRBV5-1 and TRBJ1-1; TRBD1 is a possible D gene (6 bases). Trimming stripped 4 bases from V and 1 base from J, with 8 bases between. CDR3 length: 13 residues. Per germline, CDR1 SGHRS and CDR2 YFSETQ. This chain's CDR3 is CASSQTGNTEAFF. In DNA form, the CDR3 reads TGCGCCAGCAGCCAGACAGGGAACACTGAAGCTTTCTTT.

DNA of the CDR3: TGTGCCAGCAGCCCGTGGGGCGGAGATACGCAGTATTTT. Its translation: CASSPWGGDTQYF. This chain uses TRBV7-2 with TRBJ2-3, with D perhaps matching TRBD1 (5 bases). The V gene's germline CDR1 is SGHTA and CDR2 FQGNSA. Trimming shortened V by 5 bases and J by 5 bases, and 11 bases separated the two germline ends. CDR3 size: 13 residues.

The chain carries TRBV7-2 and TRBJ2-3, with D possibly matching TRBD1 (5 bases). CDR3 length: 15 amino acids. V lost 0 bases, J lost 4 bases, and 11 bases lay in between. Germline V lookup: CDR1 SGHTA, CDR2 FQGNSA. CDR3: CASSLAGRNSDTQYF. The CDR3 DNA reads TGTGCCAGCAGCTTAGCGGGGCGGAACTCAGATACGCAGTATTTT.

This clone has only one observation. The rearrangement joins TRBV6-4 to TRBJ2-1; TRBD2 might be the D (5 bases). V was shortened by 3 bases and J by 4 bases, with 10 bases between the two germline ends. The germline V gene has CDR1 MRHNA and CDR2 SNTAGT. The CDR3 contains 14 residues. The CDR3, as DNA: TGTGCCAGCAGTGAATCGGAGGAATACAATGAGCAGTTCTTC. Its translation: CASSESEEYNEQFF.

This chain connects TRBV6-5 to TRBJ2-1, with D possibly TRBD2 on 6 matching bases. This CDR3 is 15 amino acids long. V gave up 0 bases and J gave up 7 bases, with 13 bases separating them. Germline V gene data show CDR1 as MNHEY and CDR2 as SVGAGI. CDR3 sequence: CASSYSRLRGNEQFF. The CDR3 DNA reads TGTGCCAGCAGTTACTCGAGACTACGGGGGAATGAGCAGTTCTTC.

The chain couples TRBV19 to TRBJ2-1; weak D call: TRBD2 (5 bases). Per germline, CDR1 LNHDA and CDR2 SQIVND (reference sequence). With 4 bases removed from V and 2 bases from J, the gap between germline ends came to 18 bases. CDR3 size: 17 residues. In DNA form, the CDR3 reads TGTGCCAGTAGTACCACCCCCGCGGGCCTAACCTACAATGAGCAGTTCTTC. It translates to CASSTTPAGLTYNEQFF. The full variable domain, in which reference TRBV19 and TRBJ2-1 provide the parts outside the CDR3, is DGGITQSPKYLFRKEGQNVTLSCEQNLNHDAMYWYRQDPGQGLRLIYYSQIVNDFQKGDIAEGYSVSREKKESFPLTVTSAQKNPTAFYLCASSTTPAGLTYNEQFFGPGTRLTVL.

This clone was detected only once. V usage is TRBV7-9 and J usage is TRBJ2-2; a possible D gene is TRBD1 (6 bases). With 9 bases removed from V and 4 bases from J, the gap between germline ends came to 18 bases. CDR1 and CDR2 from the germline V gene are SEHNR and FQNEAQ (reference sequence). CDR3 size: 15 residues. CDR3 nucleotides: TGTGCCAGTCGATCACCCGGACAGCTCACCGGGGAGCTGTTTTTT. Translated: CASRSPGQLTGELFF.

The gene calls are TRBV7-2 and TRBJ1-2; 7 bases map to TRBD1. The CDR3 sequence is 15 residues long. Trimming took 2 bases from V and 2 from J; bases not matched to a gene: 5. Germline CDR1 reads SGHTA; CDR2 reads FQGNSA. The CDR3 region has the DNA TGTGCCAGCAGCTTAAGGCCAGGGGGAAACTATGGCTACACCTTC. It specifies CASSLRPGGNYGYTF.

The CDR3 reads CASSQSGRADQPQHF. The CDR3 DNA follows: TGCGCCAGCAGTCAATCGGGGAGGGCGGATCAGCCCCAGCATTTT. The chain links TRBV23-1 to TRBJ1-5; no reliable D call. TRBV23-1 is noted as an ORF with a role that remains uncertain. Trimming took 0 bases from V and 5 from J, leaving 11 bases between them. This CDR3 has 15 amino acids.

The chain links TRBV28 to TRBJ2-7; 8 nucleotides align to TRBD2. The V gene's germline CDR1 is MDHEN and CDR2 SYDVKM. Trimming at V came to 3 bases and at J to 5 bases, leaving 6 bases not matched to a gene. The CDR3 contains 14 residues. CDR3 nucleotide sequence: TGTGCCAGCAGTTTTCCCCGGACTAGCCACGAGCAGTACTTC. As protein: CASSFPRTSHEQYF.

The chain joins TRBV29-1 to TRBJ1-2, with D possibly being TRBD1 (6 bases). The CDR3 length is 13 residues. Germline CDR1 reads SQVTM; CDR2 reads ANQGSEA. V was shortened by 0 bases and J by 8 bases, with 13 bases between the two germline ends. This CDR3 is CSVEDRGLFGYTF. In nucleotides, the CDR3 is TGCAGCGTTGAAGACAGGGGATTGTTCGGCTACACCTTC.

The chain links TRBV2 to TRBJ2-1, with 7 bases fitting TRBD2. Germline lookup yields CDR1 SNHLY and CDR2 FYNNEI. V trimming: 5 bases; J trimming: 4 bases; junction bases outside the gene matches: 5. The CDR3 loop spans 14 amino acids. In nucleotides, the CDR3 is TGTGCCAGCAGTACCCTAGCGGTGTACAATGAGCAGTTCTTC. This translates into CASSTLAVYNEQFF.

The rearrangement links TRBV7-6 to TRBJ1-3, with D uncertain. V was shortened by 3 bases and J by 0 bases, with 9 bases between the two germline ends. The length of the CDR3 is 15 residues. The V gene's germline CDR1 is SGHVS and CDR2 FNYEAQ. In nucleotides, the CDR3 is TGTGCCAGCAGCTTGACAAGAAGCTCTGGAAACACCATATATTTT. It translates to CASSLTRSSGNTIYF.

V gene TRBV15 combines with J gene TRBJ2-7; 9 positions agree with TRBD1. The V and J ends lost 3 bases and 6 bases, in that order; junction bases with no gene match: 9. The CDR3 has 15 amino acids. Germline loops: CDR1 LNHNV, CDR2 YYDKDF (reference sequence). The CDR3 nucleotides are TGTGCCACCAGCAGGAATCCGGGACAGGGATCCGAGCAGTACTTC. As protein: CATSRNPGQGSEQYF.

This clone has a single count. This chain links TRBV29-1 with TRBJ2-1, with 9 positions matching TRBD2. In germline, CDR1 is SQVTM, CDR2 ANQGSEA. The CDR3 contains 14 residues. V lost 3 bases and J lost 9; bases outside the gene matches: 9. CDR3 residues: CSVEAGGRIGEQFF. The CDR3 DNA follows: TGCAGCGTTGAGGCGGGAGGGCGAATAGGTGAGCAGTTCTTC.

This clone has more than one count but fewer than ten. The chain couples TRBV27 to TRBJ1-1, with D possibly TRBD1 on 6 matching bases. Trimming removed 0 bases from V and 12 bases from J, with 20 bases in between. This CDR3 spans 15 amino acids. Germline V gene lookup returns CDR1 MNHEY and CDR2 SMNVEV (reference sequence). CDR3 protein: CASSLSGQPHLRTFF. The DNA for the CDR3 is TGTGCCAGCAGTTTATCAGGACAGCCCCACCTCAGGACTTTCTTT.

This chain uses TRBV7-3 with TRBJ2-1; 9 positions agree with TRBD1. The V gene end was trimmed by 6 bases and the J gene end by 10 bases; junction bases not matched to a gene: 10. The CDR3 contains 14 residues. The germline V gene has CDR1 SGHTA and CDR2 FQGTGA. The CDR3 protein is CASRPGQGRGEQFF. The CDR3 bases are TGTGCCAGCAGACCGGGACAGGGCAGAGGGGAGCAGTTCTTC.

The genes are TRBV27 and TRBJ2-7, with D hard to call. The germline V gene has CDR1 MNHEY and CDR2 SMNVEV (reference sequence). The CDR3 runs 14 residues. V lost 0 bases, J lost 4 bases, and 10 bases lay in between. CDR3 protein: CASSLSLTFYEQYF. Written as DNA, the CDR3 is TGTGCCAGCAGTTTATCTCTCACTTTTTACGAGCAGTACTTC.

The chain carries TRBV18 and TRBJ1-1, with D maybe TRBD1 (6 bases). This CDR3 contains 18 residues. CDR1 and CDR2 from the germline V gene are KGHSH and LQKENI. Trimming pared 0 bases from V and 3 bases from J, leaving 20 bases between. The CDR3 loop is CASSPPMGALGLYTEAFF. In nucleotides, the CDR3 is TGTGCCAGCTCACCACCGATGGGGGCCCTCGGTTTGTACACTGAAGCTTTCTTT. Full variable domain (remainder filled in from reference TRBV18 and TRBJ1-1): NAGVMQNPRHLVRRRGQEARLRCSPMKGHSHVYWYRQLPEEGLKFMVYLQKENIIDESGMPKERFSAEFPKEGPSILRIQQVVRGDSAAYFCASSPPMGALGLYTEAFFGQGTRLTVV.

V gene TRBV6-6 combines with J gene TRBJ2-7; TRBD2 is a possible D gene (6 bases). This CDR3 is 14 amino acids long. The V end lost 4 bases, the J end lost 6 bases, and 16 bases lay between the germline ends. Germline loops: CDR1 MNHNY, CDR2 SVGAGI (reference sequence). As DNA, the CDR3 is TGTGCCAGCAGTTCAACCCGGGGGACCGGCGAGCAGTACTTC. Residues: CASSSTRGTGEQYF.

V is TRBV28 and J is TRBJ1-1; maybe TRBD1 (5 bases). This CDR3 comprises 13 residues. Germline CDR1 is MDHEN and CDR2 is SYDVKM. V lost 4 bases and J 6 bases, leaving 12 bases between the germline ends. The CDR3 region is CASSSLRDPEAFF. CDR3 bases: TGTGCCAGCAGTTCCCTCAGGGATCCTGAAGCTTTCTTT.

The chain has TRBV7-9 and TRBJ1-1; D gene unclear. In germline, CDR1 is SEHNR, CDR2 FQNEAQ (reference sequence). Trimming took 6 bases from V and 0 from J, leaving 5 bases between them. This CDR3 has 12 amino acids. This CDR3 reads CASRAMNTEAFF. CDR3 DNA: TGTGCCAGCAGGGCCATGAACACTGAAGCTTTCTTT.

The chain combines TRBV6-6 with TRBJ2-7, with D perhaps matching TRBD1 (8 bases). The germline CDR1 and CDR2 sequences are MNHNY and SVGAGI (reference sequence). CDR3 length: 16 residues. The germline V and J ends were trimmed by 0 bases and 4 bases, with 16 bases remaining between them. The CDR3 bases are TGTGCCAGCAGTTACTCAACAGGGGGGGTTCCATACGAGCAGTACTTC. It translates to CASSYSTGGVPYEQYF.

The chain joins TRBV6-6 to TRBJ1-5; a possible D gene is TRBD1 (5 bases). V shed 2 bases and J shed 7 bases, with 15 bases lying between them. CDR1 and CDR2 from the germline V gene are MNHNY and SVGAGI (reference sequence). This CDR3 is built from 15 residues. The CDR3 loop is CASSYGSGKGQPQHF. In nucleotides, the CDR3 is TGTGCCAGCAGTTACGGCTCAGGGAAGGGACAGCCCCAGCATTTT.

The V call is TRBV7-2, the J call TRBJ2-1, with D possibly being TRBD1 (6 bases). This CDR3 is built from 14 residues. Trimming left V 4 bases short and J 2 bases short, with 9 bases between. Germline CDR1 and CDR2: SGHTA and FQGNSA. CDR3 sequence: CASSSGQPYNEQFF. DNA for the CDR3: TGTGCCAGCAGCTCTGGACAGCCCTACAATGAGCAGTTCTTC.

The chain combines TRBV4-3 with TRBJ2-1, with D maybe TRBD2 (7 bases). The CDR3 covers 15 residues. Germline CDR1 is LGHNA and CDR2 is YSLEER. The V end was cut by 1 base, the J end by 10 bases, with 17 bases between. This chain's CDR3 is CASSQGGGGGGEQFF. DNA for the CDR3: TGCGCCAGCAGCCAAGGGGGAGGGGGGGGTGGGGAGCAGTTCTTC.